A selection of T cell receptor beta chains follows, all from one sample in a study of CD8+ T cells in alopecia areata. Some clones are missing from TCRdb's copy, which holds only in-frame ones; the method was immunoSEQ multiplex PCR. The repertoire holds 10,000 to 15,000 clones, with around 67% as singletons. The input for sequencing was skin, taken at week 4, from a patient treated with tofacitinib. The receptors were sampled from a human donor with alopecia areata. The CDR3 runs from the conserved cysteine through the conserved F or W. Fields, in order: CDR3 length, V gene, J gene, CDR3 protein.

cdr3_length: 12; v_call: TRBV9; j_call: TRBJ2-2; cdr3_aa: CASSFRTGELFF
cdr3_length: 15; v_call: TRBV5-1; j_call: TRBJ2-1; cdr3_aa: CASSYRTGGRNEQFF
cdr3_length: 11; v_call: TRBV4-1; j_call: TRBJ1-1; cdr3_aa: CASSQGGEAFF
cdr3_length: 15; v_call: TRBV5-5; j_call: TRBJ2-7; cdr3_aa: CASSFEGQSYYEQYF
cdr3_length: 14; v_call: TRBV2; j_call: TRBJ2-7; cdr3_aa: CASSENWTFYEQYF
cdr3_length: 19; v_call: TRBV5-1; j_call: TRBJ2-6; cdr3_aa: CASSPVRDLNFPGANVLTF
cdr3_length: 13; v_call: TRBV4-1; j_call: TRBJ1-2; cdr3_aa: CASSQAGGYGYTF
cdr3_length: 12; v_call: TRBV30; j_call: TRBJ2-3; cdr3_aa: CAWSGPADTQYF
cdr3_length: 15; v_call: TRBV4-1; j_call: TRBJ1-1; cdr3_aa: CASSRQGRGNTEAFF
cdr3_length: 12; v_call: TRBV13; j_call: TRBJ2-5; cdr3_aa: CASSRKGMEQYF
cdr3_length: 14; v_call: TRBV6-1; j_call: TRBJ1-1; cdr3_aa: CASHNRQGASEAFF
cdr3_length: 14; v_call: TRBV27; j_call: TRBJ1-6; cdr3_aa: CASSLGQHNSPLHF
cdr3_length: 13; v_call: TRBV5-1; j_call: TRBJ2-7; cdr3_aa: CASSLGWGDEQYF
cdr3_length: 14; v_call: TRBV9; j_call: TRBJ1-1; cdr3_aa: CASNEGGSGTEAFF
cdr3_length: 18; v_call: TRBV5-1; j_call: TRBJ2-1; cdr3_aa: CASSLWASGGASYNEQFF
cdr3_length: 11; v_call: TRBV20-1; j_call: TRBJ1-1; cdr3_aa: CSAGAQGEAFF
cdr3_length: 15; v_call: TRBV7-2; j_call: TRBJ1-5; cdr3_aa: CASSLQTGSNQPQHF
cdr3_length: 15; v_call: TRBV7-8; j_call: TRBJ2-7; cdr3_aa: CASRWRQGPSYEQYF
cdr3_length: 15; v_call: TRBV7-6; j_call: TRBJ1-1; cdr3_aa: CASSSSGVPSTEAFF
cdr3_length: 12; v_call: TRBV30; j_call: TRBJ2-3; cdr3_aa: CAWSGSGSRGYF
cdr3_length: 14; v_call: TRBV18; j_call: TRBJ1-4; cdr3_aa: CASSSDISDEKLFF
cdr3_length: 14; v_call: TRBV2; j_call: TRBJ2-3; cdr3_aa: CASSSGADKDTQYF
cdr3_length: 12; v_call: TRBV6-5; j_call: TRBJ2-7; cdr3_aa: CASSDYTYEQYF
cdr3_length: 16; v_call: TRBV4-1; j_call: TRBJ1-4; cdr3_aa: CASRPGQLATNEKLFF
cdr3_length: 16; v_call: TRBV7-2; j_call: TRBJ2-1; cdr3_aa: CASSLAQGVGYNEQFF
cdr3_length: 15; v_call: TRBV6-1; j_call: TRBJ1-2; cdr3_aa: CASSSQGTGVYGYTF
cdr3_length: 16; v_call: TRBV9; j_call: TRBJ2-2; cdr3_aa: CASSVDSLLGAGELFF
cdr3_length: 13; v_call: TRBV7-2; j_call: TRBJ2-5; cdr3_aa: CASSYLIQETQYF
cdr3_length: 17; v_call: TRBV5-1; j_call: TRBJ2-3; cdr3_aa: CASSPSSGGTSTDTQYF
cdr3_length: 15; v_call: TRBV11-2; j_call: TRBJ2-7; cdr3_aa: CASSPSGPASYEQYF
cdr3_length: 15; v_call: TRBV9; j_call: TRBJ1-4; cdr3_aa: CASSSLPGVNEKLFF
cdr3_length: 15; v_call: TRBV19; j_call: TRBJ2-3; cdr3_aa: CASSMWGGGTDTQYF
cdr3_length: 14; v_call: TRBV4-1; j_call: TRBJ2-2; cdr3_aa: CASSQDIYTGELFF
cdr3_length: 15; v_call: TRBV7-9; j_call: TRBJ2-2; cdr3_aa: CASSSGQVRTGELFF
cdr3_length: 13; v_call: TRBV28; j_call: TRBJ2-1; cdr3_aa: CASSRTFYNEQFF
cdr3_length: 14; v_call: TRBV2; j_call: TRBJ2-7; cdr3_aa: CASSEGRGPYEQYF
cdr3_length: 15; v_call: TRBV4-1; j_call: TRBJ2-1; cdr3_aa: CASSQGSPGTNEQFF
cdr3_length: 15; v_call: TRBV7-7; j_call: TRBJ2-5; cdr3_aa: CASSLAGQVEETQYF
cdr3_length: 16; v_call: TRBV2; j_call: TRBJ2-7; cdr3_aa: CASTLTPGLGAYEQYF
cdr3_length: 14; v_call: TRBV4-2; j_call: TRBJ1-5; cdr3_aa: CASSQDASRQPQHF
cdr3_length: 14; v_call: TRBV6-5; j_call: TRBJ1-1; cdr3_aa: CASSYYGGNTEAFF
cdr3_length: 16; v_call: TRBV6-5; j_call: TRBJ2-7; cdr3_aa: CASSLAGPTGGYEQYF
cdr3_length: 15; v_call: TRBV19; j_call: TRBJ1-1; cdr3_aa: CASSRSAGLHPEAFF
cdr3_length: 15; v_call: TRBV2; j_call: TRBJ1-3; cdr3_aa: CASSGAGISGNTIYF
cdr3_length: 15; v_call: TRBV6-6; j_call: TRBJ2-3; cdr3_aa: CASSPPSGGTDTQYF
cdr3_length: 15; v_call: TRBV5-1; j_call: TRBJ2-1; cdr3_aa: CASSLGQRIYNEQFF
cdr3_length: 12; v_call: TRBV2; j_call: TRBJ2-7; cdr3_aa: CASSVIYYEQYF
cdr3_length: 18; v_call: TRBV11-3; j_call: TRBJ1-2; cdr3_aa: CASSPRANRGVTNYGYTF
cdr3_length: 16; v_call: TRBV7-2; j_call: TRBJ2-3; cdr3_aa: CASSLAYPIRTDTQYF
cdr3_length: 18; v_call: TRBV7-3; j_call: TRBJ2-1; cdr3_aa: CASSPVHGERANYNEQFF
cdr3_length: 12; v_call: TRBV19; j_call: TRBJ2-1; cdr3_aa: CASSRQSNEQFF
cdr3_length: 18; v_call: TRBV5-1; j_call: TRBJ2-1; cdr3_aa: CASSERTSGIKKVHEQFF
cdr3_length: 15; v_call: TRBV15; j_call: TRBJ2-5; cdr3_aa: CATSRHSEGSETQYF
cdr3_length: 16; v_call: TRBV9; j_call: TRBJ1-3; cdr3_aa: CASSRAGGRSGNTIYF
cdr3_length: 15; v_call: TRBV27; j_call: TRBJ2-7; cdr3_aa: CASSSRGGIAYEQYF